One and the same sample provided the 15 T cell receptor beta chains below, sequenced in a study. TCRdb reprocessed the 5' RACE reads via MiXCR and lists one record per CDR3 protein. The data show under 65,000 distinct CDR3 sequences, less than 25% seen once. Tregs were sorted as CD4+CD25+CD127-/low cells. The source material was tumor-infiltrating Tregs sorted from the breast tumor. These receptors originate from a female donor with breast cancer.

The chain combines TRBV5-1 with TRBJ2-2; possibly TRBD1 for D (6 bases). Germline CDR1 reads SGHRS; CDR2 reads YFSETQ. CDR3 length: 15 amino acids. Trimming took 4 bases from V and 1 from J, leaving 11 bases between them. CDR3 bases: TGCGCCAGCAGCCCACAGGGTGGGAACACCGGGGAGCTGTTTTTT. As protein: CASSPQGGNTGELFF.

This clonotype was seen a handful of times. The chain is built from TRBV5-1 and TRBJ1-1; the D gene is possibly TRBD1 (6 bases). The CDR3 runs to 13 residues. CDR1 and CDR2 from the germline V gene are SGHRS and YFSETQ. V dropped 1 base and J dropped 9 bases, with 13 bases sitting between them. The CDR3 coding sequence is TGCGCCAGCAGCTTGTCAAGAAGGGACAAAGCTTTCTTT. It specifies CASSLSRRDKAFF.

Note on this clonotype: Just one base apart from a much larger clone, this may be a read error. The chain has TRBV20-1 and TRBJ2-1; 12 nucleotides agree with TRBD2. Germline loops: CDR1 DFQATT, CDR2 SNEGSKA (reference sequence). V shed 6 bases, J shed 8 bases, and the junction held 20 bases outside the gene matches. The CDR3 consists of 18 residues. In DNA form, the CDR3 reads TGCAGTGCCCGACCCAACCGACTAGCGGGGGCCCTATACGATGAGCAGTTCTTC. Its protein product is CSARPNRLAGALYDEQFF.

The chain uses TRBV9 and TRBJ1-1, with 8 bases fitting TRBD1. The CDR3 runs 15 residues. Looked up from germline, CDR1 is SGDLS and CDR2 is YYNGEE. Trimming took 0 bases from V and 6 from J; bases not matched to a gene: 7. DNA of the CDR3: TGTGCCAGCAGCGTAGGACACGGACAGGGAGCTGAAGCTTTCTTT. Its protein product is CASSVGHGQGAEAFF.

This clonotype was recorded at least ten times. The DNA of the CDR3 is TGCGCCAGCAGTCGGGACTCCCGGGCCAATGAGCAGTTCTTC. This translates into CASSRDSRANEQFF. The chain links TRBV5-1 to TRBJ2-1; a weak D match, TRBD2 (6 bases). The germline V gene has CDR1 SGHRS and CDR2 YFSETQ. The CDR3 is made up of 14 amino acids. V was pared by 5 bases and J by 6 bases, with 15 bases between.

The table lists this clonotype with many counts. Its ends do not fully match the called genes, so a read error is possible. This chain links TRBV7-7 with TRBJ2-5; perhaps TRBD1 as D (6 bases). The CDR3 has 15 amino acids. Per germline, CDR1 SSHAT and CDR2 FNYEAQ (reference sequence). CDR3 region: CASSQNLNREETQYF. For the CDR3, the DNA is TGTGCTAGCAGTCAAAATCTTAACAGGGAAGAGACCCAGTACTTC.

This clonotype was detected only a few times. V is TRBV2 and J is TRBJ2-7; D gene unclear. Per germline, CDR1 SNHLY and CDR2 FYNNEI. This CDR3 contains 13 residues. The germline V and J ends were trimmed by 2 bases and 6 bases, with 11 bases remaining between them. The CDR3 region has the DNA TGTGCCAGCAGTGAATACGTTCTTGGCGAGCAGTACTTC. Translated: CASSEYVLGEQYF.

Here the CDR3 reads CASSLTSVALNTEAFF. In DNA form, the CDR3 reads TGCGCCAGCAGCTTGACCTCGGTAGCCCTGAACACTGAAGCTTTCTTT. The rearrangement joins TRBV5-1 to TRBJ1-1, with unresolved D. The V end lost 1 base, the J end lost 0 bases, and 13 bases lay between the germline ends. Germline CDR1 SGHRS, CDR2 YFSETQ. CDR3 size: 16 residues. Based on the CDR3 plus reference TRBV5-1 and TRBJ1-1, the full variable domain is KAGVTQTPRYLIKTRGQQVTLSCSPISGHRSVSWYQQTPGQGLQFLFEYFSETQRNKGNFPGRFSGRQFSNSRSEMNVSTLELGDSALYLCASSLTSVALNTEAFFGQGTRLTVV.

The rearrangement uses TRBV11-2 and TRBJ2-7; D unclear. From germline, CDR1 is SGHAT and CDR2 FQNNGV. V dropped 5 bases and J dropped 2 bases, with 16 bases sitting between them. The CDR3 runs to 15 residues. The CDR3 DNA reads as TGTGCCAGCAGCCCTCTCTGGGCAGAAGCCTACGAGCAGTACTTC. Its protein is CASSPLWAEAYEQYF. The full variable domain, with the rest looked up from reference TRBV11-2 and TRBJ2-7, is EAGVAQSPRYKIIEKRQSVAFWCNPISGHATLYWYQQILGQGPKLLIQFQNNGVVDDSQLPKDRFSAERLKGVDSTLKIQPAKLEDSAVYLCASSPLWAEAYEQYFGPGTRLTVT.

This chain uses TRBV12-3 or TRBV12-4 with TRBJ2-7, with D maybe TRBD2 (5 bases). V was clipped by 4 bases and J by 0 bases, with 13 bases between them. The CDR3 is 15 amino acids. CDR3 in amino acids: CASSSAAGGSYEQYF. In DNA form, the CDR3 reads TGTGCCAGCAGTTCCGCGGCGGGTGGCTCCTACGAGCAGTACTTC.

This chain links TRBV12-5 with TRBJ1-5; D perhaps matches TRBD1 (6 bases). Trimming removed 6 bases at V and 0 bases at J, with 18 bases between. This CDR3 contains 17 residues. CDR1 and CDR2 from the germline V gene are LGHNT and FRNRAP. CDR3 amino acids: CASGSQGALLSNQPQHF. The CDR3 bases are TGTGCTAGTGGCTCACAGGGTGCCCTCCTTAGCAATCAGCCCCAGCATTTT.

CDR3 nucleotide sequence: TGTGCCAGCAGCTTATCAGGGACCCAAGAGACCCAGTACTTC. Encoded protein: CASSLSGTQETQYF. The chain links TRBV7-2 to TRBJ2-5, with D perhaps being TRBD1 or TRBD2 (5 bases each). The V and J ends lost 2 bases and 1 base respectively, with 8 bases between them. Germline V gene data show CDR1 as SGHTA and CDR2 as FQGNSA. The CDR3 has 14 amino acids.

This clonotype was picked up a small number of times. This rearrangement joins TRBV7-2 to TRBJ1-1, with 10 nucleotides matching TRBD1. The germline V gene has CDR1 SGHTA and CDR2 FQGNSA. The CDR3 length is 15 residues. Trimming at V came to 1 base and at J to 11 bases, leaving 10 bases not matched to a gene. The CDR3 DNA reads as TGTGCCAGCAGCTTAGGAGGGACAGGGGCGAGGAGGGCTTTCTTT. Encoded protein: CASSLGGTGARRAFF.

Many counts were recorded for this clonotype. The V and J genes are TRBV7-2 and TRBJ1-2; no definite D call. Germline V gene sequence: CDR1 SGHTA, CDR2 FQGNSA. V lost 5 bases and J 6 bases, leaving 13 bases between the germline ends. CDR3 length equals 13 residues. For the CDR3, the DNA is TGTGCCAGCAGCCAAAATGGGGAAAATGGCTACACCTTC. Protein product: CASSQNGENGYTF.

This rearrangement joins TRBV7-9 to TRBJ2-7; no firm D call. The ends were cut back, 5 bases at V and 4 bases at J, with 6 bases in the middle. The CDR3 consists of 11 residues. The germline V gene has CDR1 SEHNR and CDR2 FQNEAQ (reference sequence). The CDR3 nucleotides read TGTGCCAGCAGCCGACCTTACGAGCAGTACTTC. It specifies CASSRPYEQYF.